Listed here are 17 T cell receptor beta chains from one sample, sequenced in a study of blood T cell repertoires in COVID-19. Data came from immunoSEQ multiplex PCR; TCRdb stores just in-frame clones and leaves some out. The sample has around 300,000 clones; around 90% are singletons. Sequencing input: PBMCs or T cells enriched from blood (not recorded which). The source is a woman aged 18-29 years with acute COVID-19.

V gene TRBV9 combines with J gene TRBJ1-2, with D perhaps TRBD1 (6 bases). This CDR3 spans 15 amino acids. The germline V and J ends were trimmed by 0 bases and 4 bases, with 13 bases remaining between them. CDR1 is SGDLS and CDR2 is YYNGEE in the germline V gene. The CDR3 coding sequence is TGTGCCAGCAGCGTAGCTACGGGACAATTCTATGGCTACACCTTC. It translates to CASSVATGQFYGYTF.

This rearrangement joins TRBV10-2 to TRBJ2-1, with 12 bases identical to TRBD2. Germline-derived CDR1 and CDR2 are WSHSY and SAAADI. The CDR3 is 19 residues long. Unmatched junction bases numbered 10, after V lost 4 bases and J lost 0 bases. In DNA, the CDR3 is TGCGCCAGCAGTGGGACTAGCGGGACCCTTAGTAGCTCCTACAATGAGCAGTTCTTC. Its translation: CASSGTSGTLSSSYNEQFF.

V gene TRBV6-4 combines with J gene TRBJ1-1; D not certain. The germline V gene has CDR1 MRHNA and CDR2 SNTAGT. The CDR3 has 14 residues. V was shortened by 5 bases and J by 0 bases, with 10 bases between the two germline ends. The CDR3 DNA follows: TGTGCCAGCAGTAAACAGCACATGAACACTGAAGCTTTCTTT. Its translation is CASSKQHMNTEAFF.

The count of this clone is one. The rearrangement uses TRBV6-5 and TRBJ1-4, with 8 bases identical to TRBD1. J was trimmed by 3 bases and V by 9 bases; bases with no gene match: 6. Per the germline V gene, CDR1 is MNHEY and CDR2 is SVGAGI. This CDR3 has 14 residues. CDR3 bases: TGTGCCAGTAAACAGGGACAGGCTAATGAAAAACTGTTTTTT. It translates to CASKQGQANEKLFF.

The chain employs TRBV11-2 and TRBJ2-1, with unresolved D. V shed 0 bases and J shed 16 bases, with 16 bases lying between them. Germline lookup yields CDR1 SGHAT and CDR2 FQNNGV. The CDR3 loop spans 13 amino acids. This CDR3 reads CASSLDLGRPLFF. CDR3 coding DNA: TGTGCCAGCAGCTTAGATCTTGGGCGCCCGTTATTCTTC. Combining the CDR3 with reference TRBV11-2 and TRBJ2-1 gives the whole variable domain EAGVAQSPRYKIIEKRQSVAFWCNPISGHATLYWYQQILGQGPKLLIQFQNNGVVDDSQLPKDRFSAERLKGVDSTLKIQPAKLEDSAVYLCASSLDLGRPLFFGPGTRLTVL.

The chain couples TRBV7-6 to TRBJ2-1; unclear D gene. The germline V and J ends were trimmed by 0 bases and 9 bases, with 12 bases remaining between them. This CDR3 has 14 residues. The germline CDR1 and CDR2 sequences are SGHVS and FNYEAQ. The CDR3 spells CASSLATVPLEQFF. The CDR3 coding sequence is TGTGCCAGCAGCTTAGCCACAGTCCCTCTTGAGCAGTTCTTC.

For this clone: The junction and the germline gene differ at one end; a read error may be behind it. The same CDR3 is also encoded by other DNA sequences in this sample. The chain links TRBV7-8 to TRBJ2-7, with D possibly being TRBD1 (5 bases). The germline V gene has CDR1 SGHVS and CDR2 FQNEAQ. The CDR3 length is 16 residues. CDR3 nucleotides: TGTGCCAGCAGCTTAGGGTCTGCCAGGGCACCCTACGGGCAGTACTTC. It codes for CASSLGSARAPYGQYF.

The count of this clone is one. The chain links TRBV18 to TRBJ2-2; unclear D gene. CDR1 KGHSH and CDR2 LQKENI come from the germline V gene. The CDR3 is made up of 15 amino acids. V was pared by 2 bases and J by 0 bases, with 7 bases between. The CDR3 DNA reads as TGTGCCAGCTCACCAACAGATTCGAACACCGGGGAGCTGTTTTTT. Its protein is CASSPTDSNTGELFF.

This clone was seen once. The J gene is TRBJ2-3, the V gene TRBV6-4; 8 positions match TRBD2. Trimming removed 8 bases from V and 0 bases from J; junction bases left unmatched: 7. Germline CDR1 reads MRHNA; CDR2 reads SNTAGT. The CDR3 sequence is 15 residues long. The DNA of the CDR3 is TGTGCCAGCTCAGCGGGGGCATCCAGCACAGATACGCAGTATTTT. Its protein is CASSAGASSTDTQYF.

The genes are TRBV15 and TRBJ2-5; D unclear. The CDR3 has 15 amino acids. V shed 2 bases and J shed 4 bases, with 14 bases lying between them. Per germline, CDR1 LNHNV and CDR2 YYDKDF (reference sequence). Written as DNA, the CDR3 is TGTGCCACCAGCAGAACAGATTTTAGGCTAGAGACCCAGTACTTC. Protein: CATSRTDFRLETQYF.

The CDR3 bases are TGCAGTGTTGAGGGAAACAATGAGCAGTTCTTC. Translation gives CSVEGNNEQFF. The chain couples TRBV20-1 to TRBJ2-1; tentative D call: TRBD2 (5 bases). The germline CDR1 and CDR2 sequences are DFQATT and SNEGSKA (reference sequence). The ends were cut back, 7 bases at V and 5 bases at J, with 9 bases in the middle. This CDR3 has 11 amino acids.

The chain uses TRBV4-1 and TRBJ2-2; 8 bases fit TRBD2. From germline, CDR1 is MGHRA and CDR2 YSYEKL. The CDR3 has 14 amino acids. The V and J ends lost 8 bases and 8 bases, in that order; junction bases with no gene match: 10. The CDR3 sequence: CASRERAGGGELFF. The CDR3 DNA is TGCGCCAGCCGCGAGAGGGCGGGAGGTGGGGAGCTGTTTTTT.

The chain uses TRBV29-1 and TRBJ1-2, with D possibly matching TRBD1 (5 bases). V was trimmed by 4 bases and J by 4 bases, leaving 10 bases between them. Germline values: CDR1 SQVTM, CDR2 ANQGSEA. The CDR3 has 12 residues. The CDR3 loop reads CSVGGDSYGYTF. CDR3 bases: TGCAGCGTTGGGGGGGATAGCTATGGCTACACCTTC. The full variable domain, with the rest looked up from reference TRBV29-1 and TRBJ1-2, is SAVISQKPSRDICQRGTSLTIQCQVDSQVTMMFWYRQQPGQSLTLIATANQGSEATYESGFVIDKFPISRPNLTFSTLTVSNMSPEDSSIYLCSVGGDSYGYTFGSGTRLTVV.

This sequence joins TRBV10-2 and TRBJ2-5; a weak D match, TRBD2 (6 bases). The CDR3 has 16 amino acids. The germline V gene encodes CDR1 WSHSY and CDR2 SAAADI. V dropped 1 base and J dropped 1 base, with 13 bases sitting between them. Here the CDR3 DNA reads TGCGCCAGCAGTGAGTGGAGCGGAGGGTCCCAAGAGACCCAGTACTTC. Translation gives CASSEWSGGSQETQYF.

The chain joins TRBV2 to TRBJ1-2, with 9 bases aligning to TRBD1. The CDR3 sequence is 18 residues long. Germline loops: CDR1 SNHLY, CDR2 FYNNEI. Trimming took 4 bases from V and 3 from J; bases not matched to a gene: 15. This CDR3 is CASSATSGTGWFDYGYTF. The CDR3 DNA follows: TGTGCCAGCAGTGCCACATCCGGGACAGGGTGGTTCGACTATGGCTACACCTTC.

The chain employs TRBV28 and TRBJ2-5; D is ambiguous. Deletions cut 2 bases from V and 2 bases from J, with 12 bases between. The CDR3 length is 15 residues. Germline V gene sequence: CDR1 MDHEN, CDR2 SYDVKM. The CDR3 spells CASSLGLQSQETQYF. CDR3 coding DNA: TGTGCCAGCAGTTTAGGGTTACAGTCACAAGAGACCCAGTACTTC.

This clone was observed at least ten times. The sample has other DNA sequences that encode this CDR3 too. This CDR3 reads CASSPQGANTEAFF. As DNA, the CDR3 is TGTGCCAGCTCACCACAGGGGGCGAACACTGAAGCTTTCTTT. The gene calls are TRBV18 and TRBJ1-1; 7 bases are a match to TRBD1. Germline V gene sequence: CDR1 KGHSH, CDR2 LQKENI. J lost 1 base, V lost 1 base, and 0 bases had no gene match. The CDR3 totals 14 residues. The whole variable domain, remainder taken from reference TRBV18 and TRBJ1-1, is NAGVMQNPRHLVRRRGQEARLRCSPMKGHSHVYWYRQLPEEGLKFMVYLQKENIIDESGMPKERFSAEFPKEGPSILRIQQVVRGDSAAYFCASSPQGANTEAFFGQGTRLTVV.